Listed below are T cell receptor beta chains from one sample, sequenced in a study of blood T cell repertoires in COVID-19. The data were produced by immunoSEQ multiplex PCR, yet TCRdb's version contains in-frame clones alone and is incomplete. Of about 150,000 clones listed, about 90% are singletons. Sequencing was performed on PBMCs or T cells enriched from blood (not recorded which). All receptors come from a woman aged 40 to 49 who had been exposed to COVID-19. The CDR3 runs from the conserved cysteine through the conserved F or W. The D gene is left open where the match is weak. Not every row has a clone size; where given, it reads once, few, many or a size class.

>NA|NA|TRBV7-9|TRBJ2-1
CASSLSQQAGDEQFF
TGTGCCAGCAGCCTATCTCAACAGGCAGGCGATGAGCAGTTCTTC
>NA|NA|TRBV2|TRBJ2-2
CASSESPPGTGELFF
TGTGCCAGCAGTGAATCGCCCCCAGGGACCGGGGAGCTGTTTTTT
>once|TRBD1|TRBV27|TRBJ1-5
CASSVPQGAPQPQHF
TGTGCCAGCAGTGTCCCGCAGGGGGCCCCTCAGCCCCAGCATTTT
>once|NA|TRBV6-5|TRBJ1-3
CASSYRGNTIYF
TGTGCCAGCAGTTACCGGGGAAACACCATATATTTT
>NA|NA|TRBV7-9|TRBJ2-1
CASSPDRNSYNEQFF
TGTGCCAGCAGTCCGGACAGAAACTCCTACAATGAGCAGTTCTTC
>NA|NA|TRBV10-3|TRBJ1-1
CAISDGRTEAFF
TGTGCCATCAGTGATGGGAGAACTGAAGCTTTCTTT
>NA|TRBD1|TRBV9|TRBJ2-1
CASTPGTGYNEQFF
TGTGCCAGCACCCCCGGGACAGGATACAATGAGCAGTTCTTC
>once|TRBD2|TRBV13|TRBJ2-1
CASSPSSGGASNEQFF
TGTGCCAGCAGCCCTTCTAGCGGGGGGGCCTCCAATGAGCAGTTCTTC
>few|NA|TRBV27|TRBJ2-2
CASRSGFSAGELFF
TGTGCCAGCAGATCAGGGTTTAGTGCCGGGGAGCTGTTTTTT
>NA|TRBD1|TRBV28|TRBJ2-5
CASSGQSGGQETQYF
TGTGCCAGCAGTGGACAGTCAGGGGGACAAGAGACCCAGTACTTC
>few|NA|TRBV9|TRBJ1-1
CASRSAGGEAFF
TGTGCCAGCAGGTCGGCGGGGGGCGAAGCTTTCTTT
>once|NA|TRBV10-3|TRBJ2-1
CAISEGGRGGQFF
TGTGCCATCAGTGAGGGTGGAAGGGGTGGTCAGTTCTTC
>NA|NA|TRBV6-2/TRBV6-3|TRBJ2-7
CASSYALKGAYEQYF
TGTGCCAGCAGTTACGCTTTAAAGGGGGCCTACGAGCAGTACTTC
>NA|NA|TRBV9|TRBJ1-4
CASSVEGGANEKLFF
TGTGCCAGCAGCGTAGAAGGAGGGGCTAATGAAAAACTGTTTTTT
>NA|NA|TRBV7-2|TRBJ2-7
CASSLGSVSGEQYF
TGTGCCAGCAGCTTAGGCTCCGTATCGGGGGAGCAGTACTTC
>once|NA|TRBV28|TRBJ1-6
CASSLRQIYNSPLHF
TGTGCCAGCAGTTTGCGGCAGATCTATAATTCACCCCTCCACTTT
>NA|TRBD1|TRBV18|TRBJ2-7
CASSLRDRDFGEQYF
TGTGCCAGCTCACTCCGGGACAGGGATTTTGGCGAGCAGTACTTC
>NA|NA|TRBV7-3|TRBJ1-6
CASSHKNYNSPLHF
TGTGCCAGCAGCCACAAGAATTATAATTCACCCCTCCACTTT
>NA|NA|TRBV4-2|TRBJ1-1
CASSQDPGRNTEAFF
TGTGCCAGCAGCCAAGATCCAGGGCGGAACACTGAAGCTTTCTTT
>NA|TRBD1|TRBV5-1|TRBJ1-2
CASSPETGDGYTF
TGCGCCAGCAGCCCAGAGACAGGGGATGGCTACACCTTC
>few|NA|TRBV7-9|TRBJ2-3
CASSTGWNTQYF
TGTGCCAGCAGTACAGGGTGGAATACGCAGTATTTT
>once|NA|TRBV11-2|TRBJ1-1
CASSLEAGVGYEAFF
TGTGCCAGCAGCTTAGAAGCGGGGGTGGGATACGAAGCTTTCTTT
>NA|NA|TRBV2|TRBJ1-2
CASSEGRGGAGYTF
TGTGCCAGCAGTGAAGGGCGGGGAGGGGCTGGCTACACCTTC
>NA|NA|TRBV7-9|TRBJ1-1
CASSVQGPEAFF
TGTGCCAGCAGCGTTCAGGGTCCTGAAGCTTTCTTT